Reported below is one T cell receptor (beta chain). What it binds is unknown. In TCRdb, the RT-PCR reads were re-called with MiXCR into one record per CDR3 protein. Among under 950,000 distinct CDR3 sequences, roughly 20% were seen once, and the ten largest hold about 9.4%. The data were taken from a study of response to subunit inactivated influenza vaccine. Germline V gene data show CDR1 as SEHNR and CDR2 as FQNEAQ (reference sequence). V trimming: 6 bases; J trimming: 7 bases; junction bases outside the gene matches: 13. This CDR3 is built from 16 residues. Study conclusions and caveats: After each seasonal influenza vaccination, few new T cells are recruited, the authors suggested.

Specimen: PBMCs from blood, collected 5 days after vaccination. The receptor was isolated from a man in his fifties or sixties who received an inactivated influenza vaccine. The chain combines TRBV7-9 with TRBJ2-1; TRBD2 matches at 9 bases. DNA of the CDR3: TGTGCCAGCAGGATAGGTAGCGGGGGTATGTGGAATGAGCAGTTCTTC. Translated: CASRIGSGGMWNEQFF. The full variable domain, completed using reference TRBV7-9 and TRBJ2-1, is DTGVSQNPRHKITKRGQNVTFRCDPISEHNRLYWYRQTLGQGPEFLTYFQNEAQLEKSRLLSDRFSAERPKGSFSTLEIQRTEQGDSAMYLCASRIGSGGMWNEQFFGPGTRLTVL.